Below, 13 T cell receptor beta chains from the same sample are listed, as sequenced in a study of blood T cell repertoires in COVID-19. Sequencing was performed with immunoSEQ multiplex PCR; in TCRdb, only in-frame clones are kept and a portion is missing. The sample holds 180,000 or so clones, roughly nine tenths seen once. Material for sequencing was peripheral blood. The receptors were gathered from a woman aged 60-75 years with COVID-19, enrolled during active disease.

This sequence joins TRBV27 and TRBJ2-7, with a possible D match to TRBD1 (6 bases). Trimming removed 6 bases from V and 4 bases from J, with 13 bases in between. Germline assignment: CDR1 MNHEY and CDR2 SMNVEV (reference sequence). The length of the CDR3 is 13 residues. The CDR3 here is CASRRQVLYEQYF. The CDR3 DNA reads TGTGCCAGCAGGAGACAGGTCCTGTACGAGCAGTACTTC.

The V gene is TRBV7-9, the J gene TRBJ2-2, with D uncertain. Germline V gene sequence: CDR1 SEHNR, CDR2 FQNEAQ (reference sequence). The CDR3 spans 13 residues. The ends were cut back, 4 bases at V and 8 bases at J, with 11 bases in the middle. In DNA, the CDR3 is TGTGCCAGCAGCTCTGAGGCCATGGGGGAGCTGTTTTTT. Translated: CASSSEAMGELFF.

This clone appeared a few times. The genes are TRBV30 and TRBJ1-5, with 7 positions matching TRBD1. The CDR3 is 15 amino acids. Germline-derived CDR1 and CDR2 are GTSNPN and SVGIG (reference sequence). Losses at the gene ends were 1 base for V and 3 bases for J; bases not matched to a gene: 6. The CDR3 DNA reads as TGTGCCTGGAGTGGATGGGACAGCCTCAATCAGCCCCAGCATTTT. This codes for CAWSGWDSLNQPQHF. The whole variable domain, remainder taken from reference TRBV30 and TRBJ1-5, is SQTIHQWPATLVQPVGSPLSLECTVEGTSNPNLYWYRQAAGRGLQLLFYSVGIGQISSEVPQNLSASRPQDRQFILSSKKLLLSDSGFYLCAWSGWDSLNQPQHFGDGTRLSIL.

Comments on this clone: Sequence at one end of the junction differs from germline and may be a read error. The chain has TRBV7-7 and TRBJ2-1; TRBD1 is a possible D gene (5 bases). Germline CDR1 is SSHAT and CDR2 is FNYEAQ (reference sequence). The CDR3 covers 15 residues. In nucleotides, the CDR3 is TGTGCTAGCAGCTCGACTGGGCAGGGCTACAATGAGCAGTTCTTC. Encoded protein: CASSSTGQGYNEQFF.

The chain couples TRBV27 to TRBJ1-2, with 9 bases identical to TRBD1. This CDR3 has 14 amino acids. Germline values: CDR1 MNHEY, CDR2 SMNVEV (reference sequence). Trimming took 5 bases from V and 4 from J; bases not matched to a gene: 5. The CDR3 sequence is CASSPPDRGYGYTF. CDR3 DNA sequence: TGTGCCAGCAGTCCGCCGGACAGGGGCTATGGCTACACCTTC.

This sequence joins TRBV14 and TRBJ2-3; TRBD2 is a possible D gene (6 bases). Germline V gene sequence: CDR1 SGHDN, CDR2 FVKESK. The CDR3 contains 16 residues. Trimming removed 0 bases from V and 4 bases from J, with 14 bases in between. CDR3 amino acids: CASSQDLPGVSDTQYF. CDR3 DNA sequence: TGTGCCAGCAGCCAAGATCTCCCGGGAGTGTCAGATACGCAGTATTTT.

This clone was recorded once. The V and J genes are TRBV5-1 and TRBJ1-1; TRBD1 aligns across 7 bases. The germline V gene encodes CDR1 SGHRS and CDR2 YFSETQ. The CDR3 extends over 14 amino acids. The trim removed 7 bases at V and 1 base at J, leaving 7 bases unmatched. The CDR3 DNA sequence: TGCGCCAGCCGAACACAGGGGCAGAACACTGAAGCTTTCTTT. This codes for CASRTQGQNTEAFF.

The CDR3 bases are TGTGCCATCAGTGATAAACAGGGTGGAAACACCATATATTTT. Translation: CAISDKQGGNTIYF. The rearrangement uses TRBV10-3 and TRBJ1-3, with D possibly TRBD1 on 6 matching bases. The CDR3 covers 14 residues. Between the trimmed V and J ends, which lost 3 bases and 3 bases, there was a span of 9 bases. Germline V gene data show CDR1 as ENHRY and CDR2 as SYGVKD.

This chain connects TRBV6-2 or TRBV6-3 to TRBJ2-1; weak D call: TRBD1 (5 bases). The CDR3 sequence is 16 residues long. The V gene lost 3 bases and the J gene lost 4 bases, with 16 bases spanning the gap. Germline lookup yields CDR1 MNHEY and CDR2 SVGEGT. This chain's CDR3 is CASSYIRVVLYNEQFF. The CDR3 DNA reads as TGTGCCAGCAGTTATATCAGGGTCGTTTTATACAATGAGCAGTTCTTC.

This clone has a single count. The genes are TRBV19 and TRBJ1-2; 10 bases align to TRBD1. The germline CDR1 and CDR2 sequences are LNHDA and SQIVND (reference sequence). This CDR3 has 14 amino acids. Trimming removed 8 bases from V and 5 bases from J; junction bases left unmatched: 8. In DNA form, the CDR3 reads TGTGCCAGTCAGTACCGGGACAGGGGATATGGCTACACCTTC. Residues: CASQYRDRGYGYTF.

V gene TRBV19 combines with J gene TRBJ1-5; TRBD1 might be the D (5 bases). Germline assignment: CDR1 LNHDA and CDR2 SQIVND (reference sequence). The CDR3 has 15 residues. V was trimmed by 4 bases and J by 0 bases, leaving 10 bases between them. CDR3 amino acids: CASSSRQFSNQPQHF. CDR3 nucleotides: TGTGCCAGTAGTAGTCGACAGTTTAGCAATCAGCCCCAGCATTTT.

The chain joins TRBV9 to TRBJ2-2, with D maybe TRBD1 (5 bases). Germline CDR1 and CDR2: SGDLS and YYNGEE. The CDR3 covers 16 residues. V was cut by 4 bases and J by 6 bases, with 19 bases left in between. CDR3 loop: CASSLRVAGFSGELFF. The CDR3 DNA reads as TGTGCCAGCAGCCTTCGAGTTGCAGGGTTTTCCGGGGAGCTGTTTTTT.

Regarding this clone: At one end the junction does not follow the germline gene, possibly because of a read error. This chain uses TRBV7-7 with TRBJ2-7; 9 bases agree with TRBD1. The germline V gene encodes CDR1 SSHAT and CDR2 FNYEAQ (reference sequence). This CDR3 contains 15 residues. The CDR3 DNA reads TGTGCTAGCAGCTTAGCCGGGACAGGGAATGAAGAGCAGTACTTC. This sequence encodes CASSLAGTGNEEQYF.